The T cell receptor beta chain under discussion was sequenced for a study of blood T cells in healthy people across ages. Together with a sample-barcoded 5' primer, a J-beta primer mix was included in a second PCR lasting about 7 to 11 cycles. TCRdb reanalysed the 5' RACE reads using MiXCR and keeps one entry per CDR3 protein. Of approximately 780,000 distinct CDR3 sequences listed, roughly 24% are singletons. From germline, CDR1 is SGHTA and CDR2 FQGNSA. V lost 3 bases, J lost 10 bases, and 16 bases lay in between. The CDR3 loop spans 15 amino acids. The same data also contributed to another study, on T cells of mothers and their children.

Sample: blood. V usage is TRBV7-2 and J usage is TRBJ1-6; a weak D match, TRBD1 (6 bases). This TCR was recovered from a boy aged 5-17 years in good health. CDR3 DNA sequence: TGTGCCAGCAGCTTGGGGGGGCCCCGCCGATCACCCCTCCACTTT. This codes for CASSLGGPRRSPLHF.